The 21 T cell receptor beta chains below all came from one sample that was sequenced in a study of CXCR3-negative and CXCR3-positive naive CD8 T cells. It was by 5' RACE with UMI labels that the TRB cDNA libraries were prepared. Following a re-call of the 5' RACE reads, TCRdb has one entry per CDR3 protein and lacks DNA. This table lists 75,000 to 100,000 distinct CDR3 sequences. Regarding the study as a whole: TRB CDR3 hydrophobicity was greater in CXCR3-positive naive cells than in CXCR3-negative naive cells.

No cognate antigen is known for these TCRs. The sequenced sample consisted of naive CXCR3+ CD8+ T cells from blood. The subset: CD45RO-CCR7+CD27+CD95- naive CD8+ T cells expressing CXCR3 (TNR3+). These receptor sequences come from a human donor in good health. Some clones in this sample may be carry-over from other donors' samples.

CDR3 region: CASQRGQVLTSTDTQYF. The rearrangement links TRBV28 to TRBJ2-3; TCRdb gives TRBD1 as the D gene, but with no DNA this cannot be confirmed. This CDR3 has 17 amino acids. The germline CDR1 and CDR2 sequences are MDHEN and SYDVKM.

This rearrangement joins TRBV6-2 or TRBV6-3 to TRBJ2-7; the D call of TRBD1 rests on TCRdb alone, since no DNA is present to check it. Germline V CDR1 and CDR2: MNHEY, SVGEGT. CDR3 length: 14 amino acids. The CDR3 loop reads CASSYRQGVGEQYF.

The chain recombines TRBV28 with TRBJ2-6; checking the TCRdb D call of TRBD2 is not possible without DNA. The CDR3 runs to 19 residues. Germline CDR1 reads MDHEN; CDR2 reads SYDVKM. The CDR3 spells CASSPTLTSGLSGANVLTF.

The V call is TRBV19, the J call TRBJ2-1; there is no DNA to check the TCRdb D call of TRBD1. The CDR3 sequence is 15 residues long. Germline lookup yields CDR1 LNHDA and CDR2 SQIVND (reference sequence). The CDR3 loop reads CASSIQGDFYNEQFF.

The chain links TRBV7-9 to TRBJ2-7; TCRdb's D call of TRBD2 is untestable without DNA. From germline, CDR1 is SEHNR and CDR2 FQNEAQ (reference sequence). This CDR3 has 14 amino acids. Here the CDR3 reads CASSREGPTYEQYF.

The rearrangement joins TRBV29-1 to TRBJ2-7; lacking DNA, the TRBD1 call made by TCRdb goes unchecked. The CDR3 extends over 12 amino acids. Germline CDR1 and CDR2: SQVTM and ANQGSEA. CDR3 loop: CSVEDTGLEQYF.

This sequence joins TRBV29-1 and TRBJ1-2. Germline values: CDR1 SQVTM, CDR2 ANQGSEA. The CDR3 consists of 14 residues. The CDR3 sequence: CSVVFLGANYGYTF.

CDR3 protein: CASNPGQGSSYEQYF. The chain links TRBV4-2 to TRBJ2-7; with no DNA, the TCRdb D assignment of TRBD1 cannot be verified. The length of the CDR3 is 15 residues. Germline V gives CDR1 LGHNA, CDR2 YNFKEQ.

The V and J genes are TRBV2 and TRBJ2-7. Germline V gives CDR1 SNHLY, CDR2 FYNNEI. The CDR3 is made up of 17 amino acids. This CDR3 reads CASSDKHESRSAYEQYF.

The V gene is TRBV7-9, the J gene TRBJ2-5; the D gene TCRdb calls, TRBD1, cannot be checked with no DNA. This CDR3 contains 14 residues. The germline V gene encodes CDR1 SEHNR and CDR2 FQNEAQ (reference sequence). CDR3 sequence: CASSGPGQRESQYF.

This CDR3 reads CSVEERGLAEISTDTQYF. V gene TRBV29-1 combines with J gene TRBJ2-3; the TRBD2 assignment by TCRdb is unverifiable without DNA. The CDR3 is 18 amino acids. Germline V CDR1 and CDR2: SQVTM, ANQGSEA.

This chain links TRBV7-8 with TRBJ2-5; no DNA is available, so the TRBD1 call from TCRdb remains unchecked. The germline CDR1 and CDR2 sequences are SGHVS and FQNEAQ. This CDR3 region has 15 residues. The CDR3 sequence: CASSLRGGLQETQYF.

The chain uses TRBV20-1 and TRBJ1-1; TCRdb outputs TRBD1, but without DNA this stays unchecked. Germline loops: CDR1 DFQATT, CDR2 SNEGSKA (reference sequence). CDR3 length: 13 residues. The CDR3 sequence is CSAKQGGDTEAFF.

CDR3: CASSPTSGGAGAKNIQYF. J is TRBJ2-4 and V is TRBV7-2; no DNA is available, so the TRBD2 call from TCRdb remains unchecked. CDR3 length: 18 residues. Germline V gives CDR1 SGHTA, CDR2 FQGNSA.

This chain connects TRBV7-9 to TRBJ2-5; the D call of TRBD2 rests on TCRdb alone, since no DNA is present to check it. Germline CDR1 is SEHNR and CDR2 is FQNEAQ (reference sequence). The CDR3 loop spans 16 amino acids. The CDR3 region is CASSLSAGGTQETQYF.

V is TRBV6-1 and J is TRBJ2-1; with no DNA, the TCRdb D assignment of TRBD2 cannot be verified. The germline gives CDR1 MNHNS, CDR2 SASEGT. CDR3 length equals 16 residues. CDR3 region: CASSEVAGGGYNEQFF.

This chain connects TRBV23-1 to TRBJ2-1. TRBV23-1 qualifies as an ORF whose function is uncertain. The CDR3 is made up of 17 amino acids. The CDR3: CASSQSGRALPYNEQFF.

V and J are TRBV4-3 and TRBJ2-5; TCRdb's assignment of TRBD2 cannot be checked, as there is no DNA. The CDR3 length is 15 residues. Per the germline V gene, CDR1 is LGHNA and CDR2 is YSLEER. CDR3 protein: CASSQGTSGIETQYF.

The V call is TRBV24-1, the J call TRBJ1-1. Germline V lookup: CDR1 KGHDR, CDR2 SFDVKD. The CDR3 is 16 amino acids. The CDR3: CATSDFMGNRNTEAFF.

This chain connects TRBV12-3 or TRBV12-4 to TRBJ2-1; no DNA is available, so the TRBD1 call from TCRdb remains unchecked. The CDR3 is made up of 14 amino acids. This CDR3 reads CASRSGTGDNEQFF.

The CDR3 loop reads CASSPPRDGELFF. The chain employs TRBV6-2 or TRBV6-3 and TRBJ2-2; TCRdb's D call, TRBD1, is unchecked because there is no DNA. The CDR3 length is 13 residues. From germline, CDR1 is MNHEY and CDR2 SVGEGT.